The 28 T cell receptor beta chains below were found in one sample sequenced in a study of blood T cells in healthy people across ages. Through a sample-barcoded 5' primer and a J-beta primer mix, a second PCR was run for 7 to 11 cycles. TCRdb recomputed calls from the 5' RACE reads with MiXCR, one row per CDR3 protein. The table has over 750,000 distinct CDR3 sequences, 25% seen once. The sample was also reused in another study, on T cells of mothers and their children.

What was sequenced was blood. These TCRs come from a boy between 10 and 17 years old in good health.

CDR3 sequence (DNA): TGTGCCAGCAGTCTCCCCGAAAACGTCCTGCTTGGGCGGGGGCGAGAGACCCAGTACTTC. It is translated as CASSLPENVLLGRGRETQYF. The V call is TRBV28, the J call TRBJ2-5; weak D call: TRBD2 (7 bases). The CDR3 is made up of 20 amino acids. V was trimmed by 5 bases and J by 4 bases, leaving 32 bases between them. From germline, CDR1 is MDHEN and CDR2 SYDVKM. Together with reference TRBV28 and TRBJ2-5, the CDR3 gives the full variable domain: DVKVTQSSRYLVKRTGEKVFLECVQDMDHENMFWYRQDPGLGLRLIYFSYDVKMKEKGDIPEGYSVSREKKERFSLILESASTNQTSMYLCASSLPENVLLGRGRETQYFGPGTRLLVL.

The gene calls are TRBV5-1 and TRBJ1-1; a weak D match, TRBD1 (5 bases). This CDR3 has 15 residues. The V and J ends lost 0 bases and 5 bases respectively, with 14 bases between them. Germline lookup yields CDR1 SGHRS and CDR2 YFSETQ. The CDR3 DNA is TGCGCCAGCAGCTTGGAGGGCGGGGCACAGACTGAAGCTTTCTTT. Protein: CASSLEGGAQTEAFF.

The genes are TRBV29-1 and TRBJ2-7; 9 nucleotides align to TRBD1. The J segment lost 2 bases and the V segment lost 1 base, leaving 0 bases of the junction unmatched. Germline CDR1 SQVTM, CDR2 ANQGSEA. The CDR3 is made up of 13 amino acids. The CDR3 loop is CSVEGDRAYEQYF. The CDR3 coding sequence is TGCAGCGTTGAAGGGGACAGGGCCTACGAGCAGTACTTC.

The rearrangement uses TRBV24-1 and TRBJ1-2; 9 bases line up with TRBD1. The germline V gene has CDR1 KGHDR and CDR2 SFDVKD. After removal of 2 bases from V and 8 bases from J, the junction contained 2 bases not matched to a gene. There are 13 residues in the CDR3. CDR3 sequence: CATSDWTGDGYTF. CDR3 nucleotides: TGTGCCACCAGTGATTGGACAGGGGACGGCTACACCTTC.

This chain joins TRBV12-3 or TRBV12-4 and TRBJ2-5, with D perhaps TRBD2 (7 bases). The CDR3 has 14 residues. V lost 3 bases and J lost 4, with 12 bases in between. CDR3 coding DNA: TGTGCCAGCAGTTTTTACGGGGGGCGAGAGACCCAGTACTTC. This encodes CASSFYGGRETQYF.

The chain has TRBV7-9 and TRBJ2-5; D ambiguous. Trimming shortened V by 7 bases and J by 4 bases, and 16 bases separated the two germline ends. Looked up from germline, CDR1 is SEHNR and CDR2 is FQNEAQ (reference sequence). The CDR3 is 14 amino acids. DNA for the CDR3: TGTGCCAGCACCCCGTTGGAGTCGGGAGAGACCCAGTACTTC. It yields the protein CASTPLESGETQYF. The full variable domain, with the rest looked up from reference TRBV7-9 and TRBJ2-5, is DTGVSQNPRHKITKRGQNVTFRCDPISEHNRLYWYRQTLGQGPEFLTYFQNEAQLEKSRLLSDRFSAERPKGSFSTLEIQRTEQGDSAMYLCASTPLESGETQYFGPGTRLLVL.

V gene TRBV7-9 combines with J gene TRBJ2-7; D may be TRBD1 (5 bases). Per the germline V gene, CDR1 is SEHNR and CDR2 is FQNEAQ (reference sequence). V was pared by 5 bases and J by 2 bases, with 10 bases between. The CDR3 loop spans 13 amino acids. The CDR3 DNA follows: TGTGCCAGCAGCCCGACAGCAGCCTACGAGCAGTACTTC. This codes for CASSPTAAYEQYF.

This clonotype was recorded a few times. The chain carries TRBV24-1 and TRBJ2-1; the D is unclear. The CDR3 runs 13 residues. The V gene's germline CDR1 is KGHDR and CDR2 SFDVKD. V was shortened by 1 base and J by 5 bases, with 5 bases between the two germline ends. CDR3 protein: CATSDLLHNEQFF. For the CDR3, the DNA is TGTGCCACCAGTGATTTACTGCACAATGAGCAGTTCTTC.

The CDR3 DNA reads TGTGCCAGCAGCTTACTGACCCCGAACCAAGGTCACACCATATATTTT. Translated, it gives CASSLLTPNQGHTIYF. The rearrangement links TRBV7-9 to TRBJ1-3; D gene ambiguous. V dropped 2 bases and J dropped 8 bases, with 19 bases sitting between them. The CDR3 has 16 residues. Germline loops: CDR1 SEHNR, CDR2 FQNEAQ (reference sequence). The full variable domain, in which reference TRBV7-9 and TRBJ1-3 provide the parts outside the CDR3, is DTGVSQNPRHKITKRGQNVTFRCDPISEHNRLYWYRQTLGQGPEFLTYFQNEAQLEKSRLLSDRFSAERPKGSFSTLEIQRTEQGDSAMYLCASSLLTPNQGHTIYFGEGSWLTVV.

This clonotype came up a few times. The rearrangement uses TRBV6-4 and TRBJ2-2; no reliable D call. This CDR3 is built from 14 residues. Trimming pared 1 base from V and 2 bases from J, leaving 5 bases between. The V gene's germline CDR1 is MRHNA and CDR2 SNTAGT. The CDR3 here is CASSDWTNTGELFF. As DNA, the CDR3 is TGTGCCAGCAGTGACTGGACCAACACCGGGGAGCTGTTTTTT.

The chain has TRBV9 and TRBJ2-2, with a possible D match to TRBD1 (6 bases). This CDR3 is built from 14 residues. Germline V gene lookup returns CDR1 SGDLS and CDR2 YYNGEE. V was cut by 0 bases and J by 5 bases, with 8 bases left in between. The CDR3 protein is CASSVGTGTGELFF. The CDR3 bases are TGTGCCAGCAGCGTAGGCACAGGGACCGGGGAGCTGTTTTTT.

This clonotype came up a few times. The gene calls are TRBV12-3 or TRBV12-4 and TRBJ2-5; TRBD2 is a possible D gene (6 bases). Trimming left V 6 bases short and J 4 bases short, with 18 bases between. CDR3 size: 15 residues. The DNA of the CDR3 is TGTGCCAGCAGCCAAGCCGGGGGTTTGCTAGAGACCCAGTACTTC. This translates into CASSQAGGLLETQYF.

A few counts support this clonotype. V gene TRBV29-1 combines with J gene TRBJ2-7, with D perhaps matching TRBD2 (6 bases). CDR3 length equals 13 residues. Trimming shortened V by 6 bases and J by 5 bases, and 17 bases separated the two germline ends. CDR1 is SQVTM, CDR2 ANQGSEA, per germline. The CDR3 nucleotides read TGCAGCGTCCCCGGTGGGGGACTCAACGAGCAGTACTTC. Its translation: CSVPGGGLNEQYF.

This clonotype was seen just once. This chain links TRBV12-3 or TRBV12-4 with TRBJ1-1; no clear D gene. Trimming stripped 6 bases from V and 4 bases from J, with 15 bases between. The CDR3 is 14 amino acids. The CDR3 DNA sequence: TGTGCCAGCAGCCGACGGATATTGGGCACTGAAGCTTTCTTT. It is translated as CASSRRILGTEAFF.

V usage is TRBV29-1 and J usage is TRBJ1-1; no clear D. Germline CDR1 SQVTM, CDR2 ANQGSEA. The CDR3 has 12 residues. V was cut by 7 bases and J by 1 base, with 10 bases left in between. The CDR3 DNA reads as TGCAGCGGCGATCGGGGGAACACTGAAGCTTTCTTT. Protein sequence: CSGDRGNTEAFF.

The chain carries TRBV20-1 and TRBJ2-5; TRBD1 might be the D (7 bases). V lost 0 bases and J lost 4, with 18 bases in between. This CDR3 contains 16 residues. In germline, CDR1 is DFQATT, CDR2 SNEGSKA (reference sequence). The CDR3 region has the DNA TGCAGTGCTAGAGATCGGCAGGGGGGATATGGAGAGACCCAGTACTTC. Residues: CSARDRQGGYGETQYF.

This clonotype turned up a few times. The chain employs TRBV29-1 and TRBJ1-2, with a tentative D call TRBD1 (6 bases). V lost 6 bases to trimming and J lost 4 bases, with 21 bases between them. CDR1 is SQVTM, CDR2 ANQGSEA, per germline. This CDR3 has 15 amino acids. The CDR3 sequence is CSVPATGVSLYGYTF. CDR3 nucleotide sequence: TGCAGCGTCCCGGCGACAGGCGTTTCCCTCTATGGCTACACCTTC. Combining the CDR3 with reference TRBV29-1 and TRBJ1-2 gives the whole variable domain SAVISQKPSRDICQRGTSLTIQCQVDSQVTMMFWYRQQPGQSLTLIATANQGSEATYESGFVIDKFPISRPNLTFSTLTVSNMSPEDSSIYLCSVPATGVSLYGYTFGSGTRLTVV.

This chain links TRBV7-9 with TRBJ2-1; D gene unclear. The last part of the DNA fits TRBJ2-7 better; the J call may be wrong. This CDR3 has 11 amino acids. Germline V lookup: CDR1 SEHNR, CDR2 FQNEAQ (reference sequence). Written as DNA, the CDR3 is TGTGCCAGCAGCTCCTCGGCCGAGCAGTACTTC. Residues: CASSSSAEQYF.

The CDR3 DNA reads as TGTGCCAGCAGCTTAAGAGGGACTAGCGGGGGGGCCGGCACAGATACGCAGTATTTT. This translates into CASSLRGTSGGAGTDTQYF. This sequence joins TRBV7-3 and TRBJ2-3, with 16 bases identical to TRBD2. The CDR3 spans 19 residues. Germline V gives CDR1 SGHTA, CDR2 FQGTGA. Germline trimming cut 1 base from V and 1 base from J; bases unmatched to any gene: 5.

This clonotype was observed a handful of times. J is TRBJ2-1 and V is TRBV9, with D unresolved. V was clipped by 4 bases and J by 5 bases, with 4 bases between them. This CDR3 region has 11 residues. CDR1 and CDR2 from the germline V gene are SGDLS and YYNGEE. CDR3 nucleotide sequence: TGTGCCAGCAGCATCAACAATGAGCAGTTCTTC. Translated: CASSINNEQFF.

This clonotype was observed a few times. In DNA form, the CDR3 reads TGTGCCACGGAGGCAGGGCAGGACTATGGCTACACCTTC. Protein product: CATEAGQDYGYTF. This chain links TRBV16 with TRBJ1-2; D is possibly TRBD1 (5 bases). Germline V gene data show CDR1 as KGHSY and CDR2 as FQNENV. Trimming removed 10 bases at V and 3 bases at J, with 15 bases between. The CDR3 extends over 13 amino acids.

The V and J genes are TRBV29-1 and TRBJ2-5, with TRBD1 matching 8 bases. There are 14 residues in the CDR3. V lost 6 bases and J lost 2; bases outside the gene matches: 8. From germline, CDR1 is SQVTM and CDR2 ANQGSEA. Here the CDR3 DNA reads TGCAGCGTCCGAGGGACAGGCTCACAAGAGACCCAGTACTTC. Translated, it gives CSVRGTGSQETQYF. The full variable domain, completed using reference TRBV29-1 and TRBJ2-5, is SAVISQKPSRDICQRGTSLTIQCQVDSQVTMMFWYRQQPGQSLTLIATANQGSEATYESGFVIDKFPISRPNLTFSTLTVSNMSPEDSSIYLCSVRGTGSQETQYFGPGTRLLVL.

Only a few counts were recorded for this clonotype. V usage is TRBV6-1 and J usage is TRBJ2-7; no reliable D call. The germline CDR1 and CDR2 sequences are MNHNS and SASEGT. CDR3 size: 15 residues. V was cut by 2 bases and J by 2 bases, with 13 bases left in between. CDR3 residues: CASSENVLAAYEQYF. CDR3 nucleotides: TGTGCCAGCAGTGAAAACGTCCTCGCTGCCTACGAGCAGTACTTC.

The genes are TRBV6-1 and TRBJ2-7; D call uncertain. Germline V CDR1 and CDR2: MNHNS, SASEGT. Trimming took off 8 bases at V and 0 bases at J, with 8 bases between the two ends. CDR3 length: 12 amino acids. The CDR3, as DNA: TGTGCCAGCGCGGAAGACTCCTACGAGCAGTACTTC. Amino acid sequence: CASAEDSYEQYF.

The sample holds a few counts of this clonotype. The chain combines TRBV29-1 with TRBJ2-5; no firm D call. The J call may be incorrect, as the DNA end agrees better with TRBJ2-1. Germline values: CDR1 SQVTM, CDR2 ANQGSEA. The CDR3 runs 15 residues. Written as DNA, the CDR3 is TGCAGCGTTGAGGGTCCCGGTCTCCCGGTGAATGAGCAGTTCTTC. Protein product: CSVEGPGLPVNEQFF.

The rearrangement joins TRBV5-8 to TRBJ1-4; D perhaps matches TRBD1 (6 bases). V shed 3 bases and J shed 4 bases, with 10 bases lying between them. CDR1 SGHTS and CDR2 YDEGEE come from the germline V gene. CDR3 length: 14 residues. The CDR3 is CASSSQGINEKLFF. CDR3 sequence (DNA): TGTGCCAGCAGCTCGCAGGGGATTAATGAAAAACTGTTTTTT.

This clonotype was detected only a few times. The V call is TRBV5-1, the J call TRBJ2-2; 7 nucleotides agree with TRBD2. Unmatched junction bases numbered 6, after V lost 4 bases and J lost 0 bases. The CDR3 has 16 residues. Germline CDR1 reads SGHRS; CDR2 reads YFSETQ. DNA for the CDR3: TGCGCCAGCAGCACAGGAGCGGGGCCGAACACCGGGGAGCTGTTTTTT. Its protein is CASSTGAGPNTGELFF.

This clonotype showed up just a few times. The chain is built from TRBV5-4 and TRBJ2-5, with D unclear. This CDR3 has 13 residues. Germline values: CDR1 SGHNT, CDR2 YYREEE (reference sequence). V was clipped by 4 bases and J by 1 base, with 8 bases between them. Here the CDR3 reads CASSPPAQETQYF. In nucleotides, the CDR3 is TGTGCCAGCAGCCCACCTGCCCAAGAGACCCAGTACTTC.